Listed here are 19 T cell receptor beta chains from one sample, sequenced in a study of cytomegalovirus exposure and HLA in healthy donors. The PCR used 60 Vbeta and 13 Jbeta primers. This table comes from immunoSEQ multiplex PCR, and its TCRdb copy is limited to in-frame clones, with some not included. The sample lists around 170,000 clones, about 72% occurring once. Source material: PBMCs. The receptors come from a girl aged 5 to 17 in good health and CMV-seronegative.

The V and J genes are TRBV10-3 and TRBJ1-1; unclear D gene. The CDR3 totals 14 residues. CDR1 and CDR2 (germline): ENHRY, SYGVKD. Trimming removed 2 bases at V and 6 bases at J, with 13 bases between. The CDR3 loop reads CAISEPGVGAEAFF. The CDR3 DNA reads as TGTGCCATCAGTGAGCCCGGCGTCGGGGCTGAAGCTTTCTTT.

This chain uses TRBV9 with TRBJ2-5, with 9 bases that match TRBD1. CDR1 SGDLS and CDR2 YYNGEE come from the germline V gene. The V segment lost 3 bases and the J segment 4 bases; nucleotides outside the gene matches: 4. This CDR3 spans 14 amino acids. CDR3 protein: CASSAGTGIETQYF. CDR3 coding DNA: TGTGCCAGCAGCGCCGGGACAGGGATAGAGACCCAGTACTTC.

This clone was seen a handful of times. Here the CDR3 DNA reads TGTGCCAGCAGCTCCCCGGCACAGGGGTATGAAAAACTGTTTTTT. Translation gives CASSSPAQGYEKLFF. This chain uses TRBV5-6 with TRBJ1-4; 7 bases line up with TRBD1. CDR3 length: 15 amino acids. With V trimmed by 3 bases and J by 6 bases, 8 bases remained unmatched. Germline CDR1 and CDR2: SGHDT and YYEEEE. The full variable domain, completed using reference TRBV5-6 and TRBJ1-4, is DAGVTQSPTHLIKTRGQQVTLRCSPKSGHDTVSWYQQALGQGPQFIFQYYEEEERQRGNFPDRFSGHQFPNYSSELNVNALLLGDSALYLCASSSPAQGYEKLFFGSGTQLSVL.

The chain combines TRBV15 with TRBJ2-2; 11 bases are shared with TRBD2. Germline V gene data show CDR1 as LNHNV and CDR2 as YYDKDF (reference sequence). The CDR3 has 17 amino acids. V trimming: 7 bases; J trimming: 3 bases; junction bases outside the gene matches: 10. As DNA, the CDR3 is TGTGCCACCACCACGACTAGCGGGGTTACCGACACCGGGGAGCTGTTTTTT. Translated, it gives CATTTTSGVTDTGELFF.

The rearrangement joins TRBV2 to TRBJ2-7; perhaps TRBD1 as D (6 bases). CDR3 length equals 12 residues. V lost 6 bases to trimming and J lost 7 bases, with 13 bases between them. Per germline, CDR1 SNHLY and CDR2 FYNNEI. CDR3 sequence: CASSNGQSEQYF. The CDR3 DNA follows: TGTGCCAGCAGCAACGGACAGTCGGAGCAGTACTTC.

The V gene is TRBV5-1, the J gene TRBJ2-3; 7 positions match TRBD1. Germline-derived CDR1 and CDR2 are SGHRS and YFSETQ. The CDR3 has 16 amino acids. V was pared by 4 bases and J by 3 bases, with 11 bases of the junction left unmatched. The CDR3 sequence: CASSLRGQAGTDTQYF. In DNA form, the CDR3 reads TGCGCCAGCAGCCTGAGAGGACAGGCAGGTACAGATACGCAGTATTTT.

This chain uses TRBV6-1 with TRBJ2-5; D may be TRBD2 (5 bases). CDR1 is MNHNS and CDR2 is SASEGT in the germline V gene. The V and J ends lost 4 bases and 5 bases respectively, with 14 bases between them. The CDR3 length is 14 residues. This CDR3 reads CASSVLLARETQYF. The CDR3 DNA reads as TGTGCCAGCAGTGTACTCCTAGCTCGCGAGACCCAGTACTTC.

J is TRBJ2-5 and V is TRBV5-4, with 8 bases fitting TRBD1. CDR3 size: 15 residues. V gave up 4 bases and J gave up 1 base; unmatched junction bases: 6. CDR1 SGHNT and CDR2 YYREEE come from the germline V gene (reference sequence). The chain's CDR3 is CASSPDRATQETQYF. The DNA of the CDR3 is TGTGCCAGCAGCCCGGACAGGGCGACCCAAGAGACCCAGTACTTC. Complete variable domain (other parts from reference TRBV5-4 and TRBJ2-5): ETGVTQSPTHLIKTRGQQVTLRCSSQSGHNTVSWYQQALGQGPQFIFQYYREEENGRGNFPPRFSGLQFPNYSSELNVNALELDDSALYLCASSPDRATQETQYFGPGTRLLVL.

Only a few counts were recorded for this clone. The rearrangement uses TRBV2 and TRBJ1-2; 9 nucleotides align to TRBD1. V lost 6 bases and J lost 4; bases outside the gene matches: 9. The V gene's germline CDR1 is SNHLY and CDR2 FYNNEI. This CDR3 comprises 15 residues. CDR3 protein: CASRDKTGGFYGYTF. DNA of the CDR3: TGTGCCAGCAGAGACAAGACAGGGGGATTCTATGGCTACACCTTC.

The chain joins TRBV29-1 to TRBJ1-5; 7 bases fit TRBD1. Germline CDR1 SQVTM, CDR2 ANQGSEA. Trimming took 4 bases from V and 6 from J; bases not matched to a gene: 12. This CDR3 has 15 residues. The CDR3 region has the DNA TGCAGCGTTGGGGCAGGGGGTGGAGGGAGTCAGCCCCAGCATTTT. Protein product: CSVGAGGGGSQPQHF. The whole variable domain, remainder taken from reference TRBV29-1 and TRBJ1-5, is SAVISQKPSRDICQRGTSLTIQCQVDSQVTMMFWYRQQPGQSLTLIATANQGSEATYESGFVIDKFPISRPNLTFSTLTVSNMSPEDSSIYLCSVGAGGGGSQPQHFGDGTRLSIL.

The J gene is TRBJ2-5, the V gene TRBV12-5; no clear D. The CDR3 contains 12 residues. CDR1 is LGHNT, CDR2 FRNRAP, per germline. The ends were cut back, 4 bases at V and 7 bases at J, with 10 bases in the middle. The DNA for the CDR3 is TGTGCTAGTGGTTCACCGTCCGGGACCCAGTACTTC. Translating gives CASGSPSGTQYF.

This chain uses TRBV4-1 with TRBJ2-3; 9 bases align to TRBD2. CDR3 size: 16 residues. V was clipped by 2 bases and J by 6 bases; unmatched bases: 9. The V gene's germline CDR1 is MGHRA and CDR2 YSYEKL. The DNA for the CDR3 is TGCGCCAGCAGCCAAAGCCCTAGCGGGGAGTTGGATACGCAGTATTTT. It specifies CASSQSPSGELDTQYF.

This chain uses TRBV5-1 with TRBJ1-6, with TRBD1 matching over 9 bases. V gave up 1 base and J gave up 11 bases; unmatched junction bases: 16. The CDR3 runs 18 residues. Germline values: CDR1 SGHRS, CDR2 YFSETQ. CDR3 in DNA: TGCGCCAGCAGCTTGCGATCTCAGGACAGGGGCACTACGACACCCCTCCACTTT. The encoded protein is CASSLRSQDRGTTTPLHF.

The rearrangement uses TRBV6-1 and TRBJ2-7, with a weak D call TRBD2 (6 bases). Germline CDR1 reads MNHNS; CDR2 reads SASEGT. The CDR3 runs to 12 residues. As DNA, the CDR3 is TGTTCCACCAACCGGGGGAACTACGAGCAGTACTTC. Translation: CSTNRGNYEQYF.

The gene calls are TRBV25-1 and TRBJ1-2; D perhaps matches TRBD1 (6 bases). The V gene lost 2 bases and the J gene lost 2 bases, with 15 bases spanning the gap. Germline V gene data show CDR1 as MGHDK and CDR2 as SYGVNS. CDR3 length: 16 amino acids. The CDR3, as DNA: TGTGCCAGCAGTGAACCGAAAAGGACAGAAAACTATGGCTACACCTTC. It encodes CASSEPKRTENYGYTF.

J is TRBJ2-7 and V is TRBV5-1; 9 bases fit TRBD1. CDR3 length equals 16 residues. Germline V CDR1 and CDR2: SGHRS, YFSETQ. The V and J ends lost 1 base and 2 bases, in that order; junction bases with no gene match: 7. The CDR3 DNA is TGCGCCAGCAGCTTGAATTTCGGGACAGGGACCTACGAGCAGTACTTC. Translated: CASSLNFGTGTYEQYF.

The CDR3 protein is CASSLRGKGREQYF. The DNA of the CDR3 is TGTGCCAGCAGTTTAAGGGGTAAAGGTCGCGAGCAGTACTTC. V and J are TRBV27 and TRBJ2-7; D perhaps matches TRBD1 (5 bases). The CDR3 is 14 amino acids. V was shortened by 2 bases and J by 6 bases, with 14 bases between the two germline ends. CDR1 and CDR2 (germline): MNHEY, SMNVEV (reference sequence).

The V call is TRBV7-9, the J call TRBJ2-2; 9 bases align to TRBD2. Germline CDR1 is SEHNR and CDR2 is FQNEAQ (reference sequence). J was trimmed by 3 bases and V by 6 bases; bases with no gene match: 8. CDR3 length: 16 amino acids. This CDR3 reads CASSPRLAEDTGELFF. Here the CDR3 DNA reads TGTGCCAGCAGTCCCCGACTAGCGGAGGACACCGGGGAGCTGTTTTTT. Using reference TRBV7-9 and TRBJ2-2 for the parts outside the CDR3, the full variable domain is DTGVSQNPRHKITKRGQNVTFRCDPISEHNRLYWYRQTLGQGPEFLTYFQNEAQLEKSRLLSDRFSAERPKGSFSTLEIQRTEQGDSAMYLCASSPRLAEDTGELFFGEGSRLTVL.

This clone appeared a few times. The V call is TRBV6-5, the J call TRBJ1-1; maybe TRBD1 (6 bases). V was shortened by 0 bases and J by 6 bases, with 8 bases between the two germline ends. CDR1 is MNHEY, CDR2 SVGAGI, per germline. The CDR3 runs 13 residues. The DNA for the CDR3 is TGTGCCAGCAGTTACTCTGACAGGTCTGAAGCTTTCTTT. Protein product: CASSYSDRSEAFF.